This T cell receptor (beta chain) is drawn from a study of T cells in Graves' hyperthyroidism and ophthalmopathy. Patients having uncontrolled infection, another autoimmune disease, pregnancy or lactation were not included. TCR beta CDR3 sequences were amplified from RNA transcripts. First-round RT-PCR with HTBI primers amplified the TCR CDR3 region. TCRdb independently ran MiXCR on the multiplex PCR reads; one entry per CDR3 protein. The repertoire consists of hundreds of thousands of distinct CDR3 sequences, with approximately 15% occurring once and the leading ten covering roughly 10%. This clonotype came up a few times. V dropped 3 bases and J dropped 2 bases, with 13 bases sitting between them. The germline gives CDR1 LNHDA, CDR2 SQIVND (reference sequence). The CDR3 covers 15 residues.

The sequenced sample consisted of blood. The chain has TRBV19 and TRBJ1-2; D might be TRBD1 (5 bases). The receptor comes from a woman between 18 and 30 years old with Graves' hyperthyroidism. The CDR3 protein is CASSIRQGLNYGYTF. CDR3 DNA sequence: TGTGCCAGTAGTATTCGCCAGGGACTCAACTATGGCTACACCTTC.